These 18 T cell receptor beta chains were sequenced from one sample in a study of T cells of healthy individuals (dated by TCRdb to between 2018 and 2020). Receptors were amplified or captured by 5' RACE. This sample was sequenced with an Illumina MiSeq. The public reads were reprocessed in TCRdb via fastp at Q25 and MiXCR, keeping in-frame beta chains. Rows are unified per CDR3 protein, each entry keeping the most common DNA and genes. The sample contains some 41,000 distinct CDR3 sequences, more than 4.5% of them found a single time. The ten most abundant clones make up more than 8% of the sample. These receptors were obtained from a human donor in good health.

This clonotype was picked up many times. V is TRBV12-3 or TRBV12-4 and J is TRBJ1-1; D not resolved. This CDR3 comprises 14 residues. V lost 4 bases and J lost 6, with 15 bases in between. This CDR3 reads CASSSQGRGAEAFF. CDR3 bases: TGTGCCAGCAGTTCACAAGGACGGGGAGCTGAAGCTTTCTTT.

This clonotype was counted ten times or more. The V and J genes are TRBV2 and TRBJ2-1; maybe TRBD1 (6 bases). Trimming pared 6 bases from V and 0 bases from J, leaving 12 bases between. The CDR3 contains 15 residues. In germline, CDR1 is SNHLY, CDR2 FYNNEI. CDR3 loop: CASRETGFSYNEQFF. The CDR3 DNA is TGTGCCAGCAGAGAGACAGGTTTCTCCTACAATGAGCAGTTCTTC.

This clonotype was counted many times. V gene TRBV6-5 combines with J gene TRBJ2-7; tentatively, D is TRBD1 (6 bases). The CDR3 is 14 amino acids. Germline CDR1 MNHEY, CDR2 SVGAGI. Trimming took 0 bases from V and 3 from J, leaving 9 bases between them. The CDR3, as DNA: TGTGCCAGCAGTTACTCGGGGGCGGTCTACGAGCAGTACTTC. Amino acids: CASSYSGAVYEQYF.

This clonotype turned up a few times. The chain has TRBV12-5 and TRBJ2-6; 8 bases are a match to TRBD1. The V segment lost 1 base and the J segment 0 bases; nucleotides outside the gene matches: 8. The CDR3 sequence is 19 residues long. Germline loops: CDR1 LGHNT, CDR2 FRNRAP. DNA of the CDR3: TGTGCTAGTGGTTTGGCCACCGGGACAGGCCTCTCTGGGGCCAACGTCCTGACTTTC. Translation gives CASGLATGTGLSGANVLTF.

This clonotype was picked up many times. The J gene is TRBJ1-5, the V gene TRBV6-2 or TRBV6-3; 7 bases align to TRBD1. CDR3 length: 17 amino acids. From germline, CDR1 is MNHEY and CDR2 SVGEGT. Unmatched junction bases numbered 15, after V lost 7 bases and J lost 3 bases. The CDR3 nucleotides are TGTGCCAGCACCTATAAGGGGGCAGGGCGTACCAATCAGCCCCAGCATTTT. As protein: CASTYKGAGRTNQPQHF.

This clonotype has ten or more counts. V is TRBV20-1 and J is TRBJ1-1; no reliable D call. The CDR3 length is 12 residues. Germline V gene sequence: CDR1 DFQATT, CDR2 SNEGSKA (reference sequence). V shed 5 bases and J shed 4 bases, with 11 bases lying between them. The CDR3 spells CSALLMGTEAFF. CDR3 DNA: TGCAGTGCTCTCCTAATGGGCACTGAAGCTTTCTTT.

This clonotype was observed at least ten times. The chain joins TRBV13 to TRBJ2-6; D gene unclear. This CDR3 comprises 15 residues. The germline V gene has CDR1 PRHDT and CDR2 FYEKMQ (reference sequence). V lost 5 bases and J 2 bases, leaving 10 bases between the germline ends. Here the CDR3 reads CASSPLWAGANVLTF. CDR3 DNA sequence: TGTGCCAGCAGCCCCCTTTGGGCTGGGGCCAACGTCCTGACTTTC.

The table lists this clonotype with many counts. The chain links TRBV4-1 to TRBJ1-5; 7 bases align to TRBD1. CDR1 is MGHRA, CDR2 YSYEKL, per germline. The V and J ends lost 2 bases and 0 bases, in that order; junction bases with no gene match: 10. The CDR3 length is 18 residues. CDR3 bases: TGCGCCAGCAGCCAACTTGATTCCGGGACAGCTAGCAATCAGCCCCAGCATTTT. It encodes CASSQLDSGTASNQPQHF.

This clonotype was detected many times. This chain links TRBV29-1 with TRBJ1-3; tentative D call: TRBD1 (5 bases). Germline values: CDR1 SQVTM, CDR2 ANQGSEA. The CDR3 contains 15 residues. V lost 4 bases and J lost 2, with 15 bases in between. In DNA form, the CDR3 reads TGCAGCGTTGGATTTCAGGGTGGCACTGGAAACACCATATATTTT. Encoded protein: CSVGFQGGTGNTIYF.

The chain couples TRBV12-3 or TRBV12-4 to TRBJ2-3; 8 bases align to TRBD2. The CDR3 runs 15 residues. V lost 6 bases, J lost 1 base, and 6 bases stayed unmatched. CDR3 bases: TGTGCCAGCAGCTCTCGGGAGGGGGGCACAGATACGCAGTATTTT. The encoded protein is CASSSREGGTDTQYF.

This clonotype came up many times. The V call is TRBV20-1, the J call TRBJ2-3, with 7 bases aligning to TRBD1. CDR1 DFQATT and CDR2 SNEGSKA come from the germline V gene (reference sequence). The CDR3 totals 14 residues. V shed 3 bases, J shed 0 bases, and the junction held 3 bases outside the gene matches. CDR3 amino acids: CSASGTASTDTQYF. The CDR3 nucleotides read TGCAGTGCTAGTGGGACAGCCAGCACAGATACGCAGTATTTT.

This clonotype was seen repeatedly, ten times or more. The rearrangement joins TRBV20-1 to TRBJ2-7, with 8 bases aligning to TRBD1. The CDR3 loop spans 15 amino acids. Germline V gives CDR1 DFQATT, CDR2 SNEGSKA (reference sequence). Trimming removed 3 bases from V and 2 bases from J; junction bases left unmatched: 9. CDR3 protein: CSARETGTGTYEQYF. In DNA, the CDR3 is TGCAGTGCTAGGGAAACCGGGACAGGAACCTACGAGCAGTACTTC.

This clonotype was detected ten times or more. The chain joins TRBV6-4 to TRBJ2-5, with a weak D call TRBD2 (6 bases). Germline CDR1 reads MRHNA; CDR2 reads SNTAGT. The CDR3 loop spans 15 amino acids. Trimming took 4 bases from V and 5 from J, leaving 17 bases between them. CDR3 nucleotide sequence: TGTGCCAGCAGTGGGGAGTCGGGGAGGTTCGAGACCCAGTACTTC. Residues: CASSGESGRFETQYF.

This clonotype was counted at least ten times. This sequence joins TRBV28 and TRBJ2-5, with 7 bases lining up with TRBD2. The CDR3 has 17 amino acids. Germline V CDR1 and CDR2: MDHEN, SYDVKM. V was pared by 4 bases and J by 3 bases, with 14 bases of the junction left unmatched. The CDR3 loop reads CASSYPWREMTKETQYF. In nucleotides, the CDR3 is TGTGCCAGCAGTTACCCCTGGCGGGAGATGACTAAAGAGACCCAGTACTTC.

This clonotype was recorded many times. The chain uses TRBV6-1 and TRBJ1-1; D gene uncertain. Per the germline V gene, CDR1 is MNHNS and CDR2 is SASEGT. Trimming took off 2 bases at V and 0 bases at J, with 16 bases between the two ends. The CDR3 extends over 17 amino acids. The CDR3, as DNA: TGTGCCAGCAGTGAATTTTCAGTGTGGGGTATGAACACTGAAGCTTTCTTT. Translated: CASSEFSVWGMNTEAFF.

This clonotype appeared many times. The CDR3 loop is CASSKRGDTGGHYEQYF. CDR3 DNA: TGTGCCAGCAGCAAACGAGGAGACACAGGGGGACACTACGAGCAGTACTTC. V usage is TRBV21-1 and J usage is TRBJ2-7; the table's D call of TRBD1 was not tested on the DNA. TRBV21-1 is a documented pseudogene. The CDR3 has 17 residues.

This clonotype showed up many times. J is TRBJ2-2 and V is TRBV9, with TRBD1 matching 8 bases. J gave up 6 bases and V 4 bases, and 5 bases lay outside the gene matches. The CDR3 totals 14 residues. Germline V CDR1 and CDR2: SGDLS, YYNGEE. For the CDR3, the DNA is TGTGCCAGCAGCACCCGGACAGGGCCCGGGGAGCTGTTTTTT. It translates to CASSTRTGPGELFF.

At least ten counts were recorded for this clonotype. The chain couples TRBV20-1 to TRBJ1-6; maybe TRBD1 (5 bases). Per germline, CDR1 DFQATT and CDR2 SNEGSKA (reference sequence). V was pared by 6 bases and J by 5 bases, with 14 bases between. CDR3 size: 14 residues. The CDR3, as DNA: TGCAGTGCACCGGACGGGGCTAATAATTCACCCCTCCACTTT. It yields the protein CSAPDGANNSPLHF.